The 3 T cell receptor beta chains below all came from one sample that was sequenced in a study of blood T cells in healthy people across ages. A second about 7 to 12 cycle PCR used barcoded and J-beta primers. In TCRdb, the 5' RACE reads were re-called with MiXCR into one record per CDR3 protein. The profile shows approximately 690,000 distinct CDR3 sequences, 58% of them singletons. Sample: blood. All receptors derive from a man in his 60s in good health.

This clonotype is a singleton in its sample. V usage is TRBV3-1 and J usage is TRBJ2-5, with D uncertain. CDR3 length: 16 residues. Deletions cut 4 bases from V and 4 bases from J, with 19 bases between. Germline assignment: CDR1 LGHDT and CDR2 YNNKEL (reference sequence). The CDR3 loop reads CASSPQIPRFIETQYF. The DNA of the CDR3 is TGTGCCAGCAGCCCCCAGATTCCCCGATTCATAGAGACCCAGTACTTC.

This clonotype was seen a few times. For the CDR3, the DNA is TGTGCCAGCATTCAGACGGGAGAGACCCAGTACTTC. It codes for CASIQTGETQYF. This chain links TRBV28 with TRBJ2-5; D remains unclear. Germline V gene lookup returns CDR1 MDHEN and CDR2 SYDVKM. The germline V and J ends were trimmed by 7 bases and 4 bases, with 10 bases remaining between them. The CDR3 covers 12 residues.

There are a few counts of this clonotype. Given a much more abundant clone one base away, this may be a read error. The J gene is TRBJ2-5, the V gene TRBV4-1; no firm D call. This CDR3 comprises 11 residues. The V end lost 6 bases, the J end lost 11 bases, and 13 bases lay between the germline ends. Germline V gives CDR1 MGHRA, CDR2 YSYEKL. The CDR3 reads CASRAYNEQYF. The CDR3 nucleotides read TGCGCCAGCAGGGCGTACAATGAGCAGTACTTC.